The 14 T cell receptor beta chains below all came from one sample that was sequenced in a study of PD-1 blockade in classical Hodgkin lymphoma. With no exception, relapse followed autologous stem cell transplantation in all patients, and brentuximab vedotin exposure varied. Profiling relied on immunoSEQ multiplex PCR, and the TCRdb table lists in-frame clones only, not all of them. The data hold approximately 10,000 clones, with around 84% observed a single time. This specimen consisted of peripheral blood mononuclear cells (PBMCs), obtained at baseline. The receptors derive from a human donor with classical Hodgkin lymphoma.

This rearrangement joins TRBV7-9 to TRBJ1-2; 9 bases are a match to TRBD1. Germline V gene lookup returns CDR1 SEHNR and CDR2 FQNEAQ (reference sequence). V lost 0 bases and J lost 6; bases outside the gene matches: 2. The CDR3 consists of 14 residues. CDR3 residues: CASSLAGTGNGYTF. Written as DNA, the CDR3 is TGTGCCAGCAGCTTAGCGGGGACAGGGAATGGCTACACCTTC.

The rearrangement links TRBV6-5 to TRBJ1-4; the D gene is possibly TRBD1 (5 bases). This CDR3 is 14 amino acids long. From germline, CDR1 is MNHEY and CDR2 SVGAGI. Trimming removed 6 bases from V and 8 bases from J, with 16 bases in between. The CDR3 is CASSPQVGEEKLFF. The CDR3 nucleotides read TGTGCCAGCAGCCCACAGGTTGGGGAGGAAAAACTGTTTTTT.

CDR3 in amino acids: CASSSGTGPYEQYF. In nucleotides, the CDR3 is TGTGCCAGCAGCTCCGGGACAGGGCCCTACGAGCAGTACTTC. V usage is TRBV7-3 and J usage is TRBJ2-7, with 9 bases matching TRBD1. Trimming at V came to 4 bases and at J to 2 bases, leaving 3 bases not matched to a gene. The CDR3 extends over 14 amino acids. The germline CDR1 and CDR2 sequences are SGHTA and FQGTGA.

The gene calls are TRBV15 and TRBJ1-6; D unclear. The germline V gene has CDR1 LNHNV and CDR2 YYDKDF (reference sequence). Trimming removed 3 bases from V and 8 bases from J, with 5 bases in between. The CDR3 extends over 12 amino acids. CDR3 amino acids: CATSSNHSPLHF. The CDR3 DNA reads as TGTGCCACCAGCAGCAACCATTCACCCCTCCACTTT.

The chain joins TRBV19 to TRBJ2-3; either TRBD1 or TRBD2 may fit D (6 bases each). The germline V gene has CDR1 LNHDA and CDR2 SQIVND (reference sequence). CDR3 size: 14 residues. The germline V and J ends were trimmed by 4 bases and 3 bases, with 11 bases remaining between them. The CDR3 reads CASSKGGRTDTQYF. The CDR3, as DNA: TGTGCCAGTAGTAAGGGGGGAAGGACAGATACGCAGTATTTT.

The rearrangement links TRBV7-6 to TRBJ2-3; D uncertain. Germline lookup yields CDR1 SGHVS and CDR2 FNYEAQ. CDR3 size: 16 residues. Trimming took off 1 base at V and 0 bases at J, with 11 bases between the two ends. The CDR3 sequence: CASSLVARTSTDTQYF. Written as DNA, the CDR3 is TGTGCCAGCAGCTTAGTCGCTAGAACTAGCACAGATACGCAGTATTTT.

V gene TRBV27 combines with J gene TRBJ2-7, with 7 bases fitting TRBD1. CDR1 and CDR2 (germline): MNHEY, SMNVEV (reference sequence). With 6 bases clipped from V and 2 bases from J, the junction kept 16 bases outside the gene matches. This CDR3 comprises 17 residues. The CDR3 spells CASRPDRVGLSPYEQYF. The CDR3 coding sequence is TGTGCCAGCAGGCCCGACAGGGTCGGTCTTTCACCCTACGAGCAGTACTTC.

This CDR3 reads CASSPSTGTGGLVNTEAFF. CDR3 in DNA: TGTGCCAGCTCACCCTCGACCGGGACAGGGGGTCTCGTGAACACTGAAGCTTTCTTT. This chain uses TRBV18 with TRBJ1-1; 11 nucleotides line up with TRBD1. CDR1 is KGHSH, CDR2 LQKENI, per germline. There are 19 residues in the CDR3. Losses at the gene ends were 3 bases for V and 0 bases for J; bases not matched to a gene: 12.

The chain joins TRBV6-1 to TRBJ2-2; D call uncertain. Trimming pared 2 bases from V and 2 bases from J, leaving 6 bases between. The CDR3 extends over 14 amino acids. The germline V gene encodes CDR1 MNHNS and CDR2 SASEGT. The CDR3 region is CASSELRNTGELFF. The CDR3 DNA is TGTGCCAGCAGTGAACTTCGAAACACCGGGGAGCTGTTTTTT.

The chain carries TRBV11-2 and TRBJ2-7, with 7 bases identical to TRBD1. The germline CDR1 and CDR2 sequences are SGHAT and FQNNGV. With 5 bases clipped from V and 2 bases from J, the junction kept 6 bases outside the gene matches. The CDR3 consists of 14 residues. CDR3 coding DNA: TGTGCCAGCAGCCAGTCAGGGGGAACCTACGAGCAGTACTTC. This gives the protein CASSQSGGTYEQYF.

The chain recombines TRBV9 with TRBJ2-5, with 11 nucleotides matching TRBD2. The CDR3 is 15 residues long. J gave up 4 bases and V 4 bases, and 6 bases lay outside the gene matches. Germline V CDR1 and CDR2: SGDLS, YYNGEE. The DNA of the CDR3 is TGTGCCAGCAGCCCGGGACTAGCGGCCGGAGAGACCCAGTACTTC. Translated, it gives CASSPGLAAGETQYF.

The gene calls are TRBV7-9 and TRBJ2-1; 13 bases fit TRBD2. V lost 9 bases and J lost 6; bases outside the gene matches: 5. The CDR3 is 14 residues long. Germline loops: CDR1 SEHNR, CDR2 FQNEAQ (reference sequence). CDR3 bases: TGTGCCAGTAAACTAGCGGGAGGGGGCAATGAGCAGTTCTTC. Translated, it gives CASKLAGGGNEQFF.

On this clone: The junction does not match germline at one end; this may be a read error. V and J are TRBV14 and TRBJ1-1, with D perhaps TRBD1 (5 bases). Germline V gene sequence: CDR1 SGHDN, CDR2 FVKESK. The CDR3 length is 14 residues. The CDR3 coding sequence is TGTGCCAGCAGCCAGCTGGGACTGAAAACTGAAGCTTTCTTT. Its translation is CASSQLGLKTEAFF. The full variable domain, its missing parts supplied by reference TRBV14 and TRBJ1-1, is EAGVTQFPSHSVIEKGQTVTLRCDPISGHDNLYWYRRVMGKEIKFLLHFVKESKQDESGMPNNRFLAERTGGTYSTLKVQPAELEDSGVYFCASSQLGLKTEAFFGQGTRLTVV.

This chain links TRBV6-6 with TRBJ1-2; no reliable D call. Germline loops: CDR1 MNHNY, CDR2 SVGAGI (reference sequence). The V and J ends lost 0 bases and 1 base respectively, with 12 bases between them. This CDR3 contains 16 residues. The CDR3 here is CASSYSNGLGNYGYTF. The CDR3, as DNA: TGTGCCAGCAGTTACTCTAACGGATTAGGTAACTATGGCTACACCTTC.